This T cell receptor (beta chain) comes out of a study of T-cell reconstitution after alpha-beta-depleted transplantation in children. The study, taken as a whole, reports: After one year, T-cell counts and TCRbeta diversity mostly came from new T cells. TCRbeta diversity was high at day 60 in some patients (a result of surviving recipient T cells and thymic progenitors). Alpha-beta T cells present about two months after transplant were reported to originate from several hundred expanded graft clones.

The table lists this clonotype with a few counts. Its antigen is not known. The germline V and J ends were trimmed by 6 bases and 4 bases, with 15 bases remaining between them. Germline CDR1 reads SQVTM; CDR2 reads ANQGSEA. The CDR3 contains 13 residues. Using unique molecular identifiers, the investigators prepared the TCRbeta library. TCRdb ran MiXCR on the PCR reads and lists one entry per CDR3 protein. This table has more than 500,000 distinct CDR3 sequences, approximately 10% appearing once. The TCR originated in a female patient younger than 10 who had a stem cell transplant for aplastic anemia, so the T cells may come from the graft donor. The sample here was PBMCs, mostly from graft donor cells, taken 180 days after TCRalphabeta/CD19-depleted stem cell transplant. The genes are TRBV29-1 and TRBJ1-1; no reliable D call. The CDR3 nucleotides are TGCAGCGTATGTAGGGAATTTGGCACTGAAGCTTTCTTT. Translated: CSVCREFGTEAFF.